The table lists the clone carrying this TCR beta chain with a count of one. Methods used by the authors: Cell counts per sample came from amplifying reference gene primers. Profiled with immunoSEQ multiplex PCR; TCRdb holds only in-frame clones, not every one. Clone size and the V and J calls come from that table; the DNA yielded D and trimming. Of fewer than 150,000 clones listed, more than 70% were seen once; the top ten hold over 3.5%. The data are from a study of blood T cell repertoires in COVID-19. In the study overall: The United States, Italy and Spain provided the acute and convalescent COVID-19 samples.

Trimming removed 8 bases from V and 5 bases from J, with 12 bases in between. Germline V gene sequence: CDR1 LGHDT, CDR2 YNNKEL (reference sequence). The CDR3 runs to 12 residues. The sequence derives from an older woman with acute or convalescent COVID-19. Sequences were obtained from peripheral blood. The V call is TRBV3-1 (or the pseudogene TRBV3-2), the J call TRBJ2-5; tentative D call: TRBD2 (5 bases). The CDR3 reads CASSMGVETQYF. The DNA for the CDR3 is TGTGCCAGCTCAATGGGAGTTGAGACCCAGTACTTC.